Listed here are 5 T cell receptor beta chains from one sample, sequenced in a study of cytomegalovirus exposure and HLA in healthy donors. 60 Vbeta and 13 Jbeta primers were used in PCR. This table comes from immunoSEQ multiplex PCR, and its TCRdb copy is limited to in-frame clones, with some not included. The sample comprises over 75,000 clones, around 80% of which are singletons, and around 17% rests with the top ten. Sequenced: PBMCs. These receptors were taken from a man between 60 and 75 years old in good health and CMV-seropositive.

The gene calls are TRBV27 and TRBJ1-5; D is perhaps TRBD1 (5 bases). CDR3 size: 15 residues. V was clipped by 2 bases and J by 2 bases, with 10 bases between them. In germline, CDR1 is MNHEY, CDR2 SMNVEV (reference sequence). This CDR3 reads CASSLKKGGNQPQHF. CDR3 nucleotide sequence: TGTGCCAGCAGTTTAAAAAAAGGGGGCAATCAGCCCCAGCATTTT.

CDR3 loop: CASSLRLENTGELFF. Written as DNA, the CDR3 is TGCGCCAGCAGCTTACGACTAGAGAACACCGGGGAGCTGTTTTTT. V usage is TRBV5-1 and J usage is TRBJ2-2; a possible D gene is TRBD2 (6 bases). Germline CDR1 SGHRS, CDR2 YFSETQ. Trimming left V 2 bases short and J 1 base short, with 9 bases between. There are 15 residues in the CDR3.

This clone has only one observation. The chain joins TRBV29-1 to TRBJ2-3; tentative D call: TRBD2 (6 bases). The CDR3 spans 13 residues. Trimming stripped 3 bases from V and 5 bases from J, with 12 bases between. The germline V gene encodes CDR1 SQVTM and CDR2 ANQGSEA. The CDR3 sequence: CSVEGRRGDTQYF. Written as DNA, the CDR3 is TGCAGCGTTGAGGGTAGGCGGGGAGATACGCAGTATTTT.

This clone appeared a single time. V and J are TRBV21-1 and TRBJ2-1; the table assigns TRBD1, which was not confirmed against the DNA. TRBV21-1 is labeled a pseudogene. CDR3 length: 18 amino acids. This CDR3 is CASSKMVLRDRTSNEQFF. CDR3 nucleotides: TGTGCCAGCAGCAAAATGGTCCTCCGGGACAGGACCTCCAATGAGCAGTTCTTC.

The chain links TRBV7-3 to TRBJ2-7; 8 nucleotides line up with TRBD1. The junction had 5 bases not matched to a gene; V was cut back by 5 bases and J by 5 bases. The CDR3 has 13 residues. Germline values: CDR1 SGHTA, CDR2 FQGTGA. The CDR3 coding sequence is TGTGCCAGCAGCGAGGGACAGGATCACGAGCAGTACTTC. Translating it yields CASSEGQDHEQYF.